The clone carrying this T cell receptor (beta chain) was observed a handful of times. The antigen is unknown. The CDR3 runs 15 residues. Trimming left V 3 bases short and J 0 bases short, with 9 bases between. Germline values: CDR1 ENHRY, CDR2 SYGVKD. TCRdb itself ran the 5' RACE reads through MiXCR, one entry per CDR3 protein. The sample has fewer than 400,000 distinct CDR3 sequences, roughly 15% seen once. This sample was taken from a study of T-cell memory formation after mild COVID-19. General study results and limits: For contracting clones, CD4+ ones sat mainly in CM and EM, CD8+ in EMRA.

V is TRBV10-3 and J is TRBJ2-1; D is possibly TRBD1 or TRBD2 (5 bases each). The origin of this receptor is a man aged 18 to 35 who had mild COVID-19 (a few samples of this study predate the infection). Cell type and time point are not known. What was sequenced was PBMCs or a T cell subset sorted from them (not recorded which). CDR3 coding DNA: TGTGCCATCAGTGAATGGGGGAGCTCCTACAATGAGCAGTTCTTC. The encoded protein is CAISEWGSSYNEQFF.